This is a list of T cell receptor beta chains from one sample in a study of shared clonotypes between healthy human individuals. Sequencing was performed with immunoSEQ multiplex PCR; in TCRdb, only in-frame clones are kept and a portion is missing. The sample lists about 870,000 clones, about 92% occurring once. Sequenced input: naive CD8+ T cells sorted from blood. The receptor set was obtained from a man aged 30-40 years in good health. The CDR3 runs from the conserved cysteine through the conserved F or W. A D gene is named only where the DNA matches it firmly. Clone size, where shown, is once, few, many, or a class for clones that have expanded.

J	V	size	D	DNA	CDR3
TRBJ1-5	TRBV6-5	-	-	TGTGCCAGCAGTGCCACGGGGGGCAGCAATCAGCCCCAGCATTTT	CASSATGGSNQPQHF
TRBJ2-7	TRBV7-2	many	-	TGTGCCAGCAGCCGATGGACCGGGAGCTGGTACGAGCAGTACTTC	CASSRWTGSWYEQYF
TRBJ1-2	TRBV10-3	-	-	TGTGCCATCAGCCAGGAGAGCCAAGGTCAGGGGTATGGCTACACCTTC	CAISQESQGQGYGYTF
TRBJ2-1	TRBV2	few	TRBD2	TGTGCCAGGGAAGGGAGACTTAGCGGGAGGGAGGGTGAGCAGTTCTTC	CAREGRLSGREGEQFF
TRBJ1-5	TRBV28	-	-	TGTGCCAGCAGTTACCAGGTCGAGGTGAATCAGCCCCAGCATTTT	CASSYQVEVNQPQHF
TRBJ2-7	TRBV19	-	-	TGTGCCAGTAGCCCCTATCGGGGACCTTCCTACGAGCAGTACTTC	CASSPYRGPSYEQYF
TRBJ2-1	TRBV7-9	-	TRBD2	TGTGCCAGCAGCTTAGACGGGAGGCTAAATGAGCAGTTCTTC	CASSLDGRLNEQFF
TRBJ2-1	TRBV6-1	-	-	TGTGCCAGCAGTGAGTGGGACACAAACAATGAGCAGTTCTTC	CASSEWDTNNEQFF
TRBJ2-3	TRBV7-3	-	TRBD2	TGTGCCAGCAGCTTACCTTTAGCGGGAGGGGACACAGATACGCAGTATTTT	CASSLPLAGGDTDTQYF
TRBJ2-1	TRBV11-2	-	-	TGTGCCAGCAGCTTAGGGACCTACTACAATGAGCAGTTCTTC	CASSLGTYYNEQFF
TRBJ2-1	TRBV29-1	-	TRBD2	TGCAGCGTGGGACTAGTCTACAATGAGCAGTTCTTC	CSVGLVYNEQFF
TRBJ2-3	TRBV7-9	-	TRBD1	TGTGCCAGCAGGCCAAGGGGGCCCTCTCCGGATACGCAGTATTTT	CASRPRGPSPDTQYF
TRBJ2-1	TRBV19	-	TRBD2	TGTGCCACCTGGGGTAGCGGGAGAAAAGGTAATGAGCAGTTCTTC	CATWGSGRKGNEQFF
TRBJ1-1	TRBV6-5	-	-	TGTGCCAGCAGTTACGGACAGACGAACACTGAAGCTTTCTTT	CASSYGQTNTEAFF
TRBJ2-7	TRBV6-5	once	-	TGTGCCAGCAGCCCCTCGATGGACAAGTCCTACGAGCAGTACTTC	CASSPSMDKSYEQYF
TRBJ2-1	TRBV7-8	-	-	TGTGCCAGCAGCTTCAGCGGACCCTACAATGAGCAGTTCTTC	CASSFSGPYNEQFF
TRBJ1-2	TRBV9	-	TRBD1	TGTGCCAGCACCCCAACGGGGGACAGGGGCTACACCTTC	CASTPTGDRGYTF
TRBJ2-3	TRBV7-9	-	TRBD2	TGTGCCAGCAGCCCAGCGGGAGGGCTCACAGATACGCAGTATTTT	CASSPAGGLTDTQYF
TRBJ2-7	TRBV7-6	once	TRBD2	TGTGCCAGCAGCACAGCCGGCTCGCGGGAGGCGCAGTACTTC	CASSTAGSREAQYF
TRBJ1-1	TRBV28	few	TRBD1	TGTGCCGGTCGGGCAGGGGGCGAGTCTGAAGCTTTCTTT	CAGRAGGESEAFF
TRBJ2-2	TRBV27	-	-	TGTGCCAGCAGTTTTTACCTGAACACCGGGGAGCTGTTTTTT	CASSFYLNTGELFF